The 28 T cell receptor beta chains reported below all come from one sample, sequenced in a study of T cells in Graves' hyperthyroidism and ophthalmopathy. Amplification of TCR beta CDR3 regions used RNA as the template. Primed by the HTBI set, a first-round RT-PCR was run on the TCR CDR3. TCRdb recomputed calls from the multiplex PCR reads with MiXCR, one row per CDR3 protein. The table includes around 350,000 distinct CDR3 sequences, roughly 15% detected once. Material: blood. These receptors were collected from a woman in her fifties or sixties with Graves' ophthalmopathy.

The CDR3 nucleotides read TGTGCCAGCAGCTTCTCTAGTGAGCATGAGCAGTTCTTC. Its protein product is CASSFSSEHEQFF. J is TRBJ2-1 and V is TRBV7-3; D is ambiguous. V shed 3 bases and J shed 8 bases, with 11 bases lying between them. The V gene's germline CDR1 is SGHTA and CDR2 FQGTGA. The length of the CDR3 is 13 residues.

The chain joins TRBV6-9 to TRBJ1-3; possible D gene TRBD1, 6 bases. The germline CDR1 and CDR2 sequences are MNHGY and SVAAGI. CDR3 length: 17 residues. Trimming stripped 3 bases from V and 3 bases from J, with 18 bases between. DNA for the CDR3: TGTGCCAGCAGTTACAATCCCGCCAGGGGTGATGGAAACACCATATATTTT. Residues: CASSYNPARGDGNTIYF.

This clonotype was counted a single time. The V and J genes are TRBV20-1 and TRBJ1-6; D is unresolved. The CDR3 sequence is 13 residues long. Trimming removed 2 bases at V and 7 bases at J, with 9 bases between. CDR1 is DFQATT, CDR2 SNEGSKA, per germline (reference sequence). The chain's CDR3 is CSARRWENSPLHF. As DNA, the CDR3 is TGCAGTGCTAGAAGGTGGGAGAATTCACCCCTCCACTTT.

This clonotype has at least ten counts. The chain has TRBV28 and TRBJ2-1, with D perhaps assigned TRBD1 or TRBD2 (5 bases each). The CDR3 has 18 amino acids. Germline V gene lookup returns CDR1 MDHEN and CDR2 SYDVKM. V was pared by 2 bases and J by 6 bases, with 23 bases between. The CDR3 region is CASSLVPGLVLRGNEQFF. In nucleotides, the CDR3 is TGTGCCAGCAGTTTAGTTCCAGGTTTAGTACTGAGGGGCAATGAGCAGTTCTTC.

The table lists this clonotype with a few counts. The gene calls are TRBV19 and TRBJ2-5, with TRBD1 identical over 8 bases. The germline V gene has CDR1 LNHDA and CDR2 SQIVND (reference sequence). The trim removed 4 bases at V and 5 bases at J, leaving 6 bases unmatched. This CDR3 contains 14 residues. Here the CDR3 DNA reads TGTGCCAGTAGTACCAGACAGGGGTGGGAGACCCAGTACTTC. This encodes CASSTRQGWETQYF.

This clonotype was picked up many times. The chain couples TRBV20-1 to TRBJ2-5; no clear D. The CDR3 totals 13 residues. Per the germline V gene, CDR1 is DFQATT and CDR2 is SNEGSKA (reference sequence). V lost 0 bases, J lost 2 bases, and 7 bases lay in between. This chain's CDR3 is CSAREQPQETQYF. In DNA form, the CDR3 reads TGCAGTGCTAGAGAACAGCCACAAGAGACCCAGTACTTC.

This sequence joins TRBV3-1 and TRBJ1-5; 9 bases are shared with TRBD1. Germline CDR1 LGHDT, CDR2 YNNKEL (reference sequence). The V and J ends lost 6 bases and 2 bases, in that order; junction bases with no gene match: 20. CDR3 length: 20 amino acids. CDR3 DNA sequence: TGTGCCAGCAGGATACAGGGGGCGAATTTCAGGTTAAGTTGCAATCAGCCCCAGCATTTT. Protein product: CASRIQGANFRLSCNQPQHF.

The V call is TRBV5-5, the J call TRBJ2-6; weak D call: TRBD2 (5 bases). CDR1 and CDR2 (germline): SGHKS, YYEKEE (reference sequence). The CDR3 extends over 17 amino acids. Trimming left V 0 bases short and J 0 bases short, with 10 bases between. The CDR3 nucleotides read TGTGCCAGCAGCTTGGGGGAGCAGGCCTCTGGGGCCAACGTCCTGACTTTC. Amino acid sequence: CASSLGEQASGANVLTF.

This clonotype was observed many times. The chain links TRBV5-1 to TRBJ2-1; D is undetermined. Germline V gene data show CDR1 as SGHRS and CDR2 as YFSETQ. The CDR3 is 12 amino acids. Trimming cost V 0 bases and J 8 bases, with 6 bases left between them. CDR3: CASSLAGYEQFF. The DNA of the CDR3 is TGCGCCAGCAGCTTGGCCGGGTATGAGCAGTTCTTC.

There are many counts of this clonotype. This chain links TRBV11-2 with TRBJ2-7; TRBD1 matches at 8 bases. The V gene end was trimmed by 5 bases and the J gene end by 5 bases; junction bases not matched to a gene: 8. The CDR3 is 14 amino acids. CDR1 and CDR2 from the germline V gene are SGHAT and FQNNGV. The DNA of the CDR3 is TGTGCCAGCAGCCTCGGACAGGGCGGACACGAGCAGTACTTC. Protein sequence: CASSLGQGGHEQYF.

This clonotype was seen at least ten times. DNA for the CDR3: TGTGCCAGCAGAACCGGGACAGGGGGCCCCTACGAGCAGTACTTC. It encodes CASRTGTGGPYEQYF. The J gene is TRBJ2-7, the V gene TRBV6-1, with 12 bases aligning to TRBD1. CDR3 length: 15 amino acids. Trimming at V came to 6 bases and at J to 2 bases, leaving 5 bases not matched to a gene. The germline V gene has CDR1 MNHNS and CDR2 SASEGT.

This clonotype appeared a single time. The CDR3 protein is CASSRASGTGLYNEQFF. The CDR3 DNA is TGTGCCAGCAGCCGGGCGTCCGGGACAGGTCTTTACAATGAGCAGTTCTTC. The rearrangement joins TRBV5-4 to TRBJ2-1; TRBD1 aligns across 8 bases. V lost 4 bases to trimming and J lost 4 bases; unmatched junction nucleotides: 13. CDR3 length: 17 residues. Germline V gene data show CDR1 as SGHNT and CDR2 as YYREEE (reference sequence).

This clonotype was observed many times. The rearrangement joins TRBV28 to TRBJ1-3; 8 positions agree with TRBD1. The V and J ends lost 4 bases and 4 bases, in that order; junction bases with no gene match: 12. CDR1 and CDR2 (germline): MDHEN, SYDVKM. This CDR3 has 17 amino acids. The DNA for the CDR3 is TGTGCCAGCAGTTCCCAGGGGGCGATCACTGGGGGAAACACCATATATTTT. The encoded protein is CASSSQGAITGGNTIYF. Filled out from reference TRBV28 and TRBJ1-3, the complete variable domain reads DVKVTQSSRYLVKRTGEKVFLECVQDMDHENMFWYRQDPGLGLRLIYFSYDVKMKEKGDIPEGYSVSREKKERFSLILESASTNQTSMYLCASSSQGAITGGNTIYFGEGSWLTVV.

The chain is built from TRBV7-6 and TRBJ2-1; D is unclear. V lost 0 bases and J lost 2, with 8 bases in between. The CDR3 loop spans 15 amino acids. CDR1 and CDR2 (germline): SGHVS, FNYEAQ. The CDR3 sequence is CASSLARSTYNEQFF. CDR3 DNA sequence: TGTGCCAGCAGCTTAGCACGGTCAACCTACAATGAGCAGTTCTTC.

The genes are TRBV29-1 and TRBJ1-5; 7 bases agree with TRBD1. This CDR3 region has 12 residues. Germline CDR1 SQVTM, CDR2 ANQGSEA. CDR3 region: CTQGVYNQPQHF. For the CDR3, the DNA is TGCACCCAGGGGGTTTACAATCAGCCCCAGCATTTT.

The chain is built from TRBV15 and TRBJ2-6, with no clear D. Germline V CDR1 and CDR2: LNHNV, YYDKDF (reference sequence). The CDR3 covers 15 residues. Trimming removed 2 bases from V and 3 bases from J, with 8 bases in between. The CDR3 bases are TGTGCCACCAGCAGATCCTTAGGTGGGGCCAACGTCCTGACTTTC. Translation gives CATSRSLGGANVLTF. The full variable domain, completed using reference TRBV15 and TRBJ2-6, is DAMVIQNPRYQVTQFGKPVTLSCSQTLNHNVMYWYQQKSSQAPKLLFHYYDKDFNNEADTPDNFQSRRPNTSFCFLDIRSPGLGDTAMYLCATSRSLGGANVLTFGAGSRLTVL.

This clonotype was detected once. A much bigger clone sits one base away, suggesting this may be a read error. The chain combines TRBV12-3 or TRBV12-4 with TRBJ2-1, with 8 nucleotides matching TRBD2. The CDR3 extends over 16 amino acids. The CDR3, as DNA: TGTACCAGCAGTTTAGCGCTGGGGAGCGGGAGCAATGAGCAGTTCTTC. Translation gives CTSSLALGSGSNEQFF.

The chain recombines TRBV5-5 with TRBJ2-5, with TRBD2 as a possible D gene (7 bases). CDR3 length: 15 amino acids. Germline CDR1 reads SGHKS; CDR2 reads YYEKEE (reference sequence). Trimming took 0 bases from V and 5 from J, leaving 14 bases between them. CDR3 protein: CASSLGGGAGETQYF. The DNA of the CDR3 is TGTGCCAGCAGCTTGGGGGGGGGCGCGGGGGAGACCCAGTACTTC.

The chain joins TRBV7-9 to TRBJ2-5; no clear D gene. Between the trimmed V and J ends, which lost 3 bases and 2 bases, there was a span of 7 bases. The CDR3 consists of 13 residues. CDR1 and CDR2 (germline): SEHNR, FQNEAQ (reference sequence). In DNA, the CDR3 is TGTGCCAGCAGCTTGATTAGACAAGAGACCCAGTACTTC. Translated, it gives CASSLIRQETQYF. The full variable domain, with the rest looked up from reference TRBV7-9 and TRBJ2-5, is DTGVSQNPRHKITKRGQNVTFRCDPISEHNRLYWYRQTLGQGPEFLTYFQNEAQLEKSRLLSDRFSAERPKGSFSTLEIQRTEQGDSAMYLCASSLIRQETQYFGPGTRLLVL.

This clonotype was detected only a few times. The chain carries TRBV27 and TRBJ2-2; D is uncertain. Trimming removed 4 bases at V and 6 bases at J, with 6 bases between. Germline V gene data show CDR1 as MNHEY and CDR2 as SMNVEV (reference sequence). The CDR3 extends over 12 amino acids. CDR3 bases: TGTGCCAGCAGTTACCCTTCCGGGGAGCTGTTTTTT. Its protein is CASSYPSGELFF.

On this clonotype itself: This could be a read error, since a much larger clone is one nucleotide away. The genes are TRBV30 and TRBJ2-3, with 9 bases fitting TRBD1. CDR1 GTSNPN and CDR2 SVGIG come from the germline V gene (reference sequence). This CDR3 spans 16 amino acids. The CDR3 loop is CARSATGGSGTDTQYF. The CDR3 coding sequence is TGTGCCCGGAGTGCGACAGGGGGATCCGGCACAGATACGCAGTATTTT.

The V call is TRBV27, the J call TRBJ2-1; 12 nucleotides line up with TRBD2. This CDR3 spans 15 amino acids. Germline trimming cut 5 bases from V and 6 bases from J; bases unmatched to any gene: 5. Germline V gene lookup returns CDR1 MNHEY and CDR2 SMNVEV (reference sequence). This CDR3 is CASSLAGGLRNEQFF. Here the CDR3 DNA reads TGTGCCAGCAGTCTAGCGGGAGGGTTGCGCAATGAGCAGTTCTTC.

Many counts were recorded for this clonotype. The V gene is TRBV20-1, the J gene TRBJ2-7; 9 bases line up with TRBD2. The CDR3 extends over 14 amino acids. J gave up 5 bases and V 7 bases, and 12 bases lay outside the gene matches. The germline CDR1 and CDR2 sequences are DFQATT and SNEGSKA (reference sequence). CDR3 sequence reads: CSGPRSGSRNEQYF. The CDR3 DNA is TGCAGTGGCCCCCGTAGCGGGAGTCGGAACGAGCAGTACTTC.

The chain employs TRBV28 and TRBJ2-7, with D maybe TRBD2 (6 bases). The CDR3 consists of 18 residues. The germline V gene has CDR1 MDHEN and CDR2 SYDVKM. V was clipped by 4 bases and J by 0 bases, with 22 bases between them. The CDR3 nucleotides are TGTGCCAGCAGTTCGCGGGGACGGGGCACGGGGAGCTCCTACGAGCAGTACTTC. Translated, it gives CASSSRGRGTGSSYEQYF.

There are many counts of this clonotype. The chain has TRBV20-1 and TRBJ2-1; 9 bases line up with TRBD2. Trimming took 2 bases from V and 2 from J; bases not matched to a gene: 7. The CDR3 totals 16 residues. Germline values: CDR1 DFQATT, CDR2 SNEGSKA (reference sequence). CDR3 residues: CSARSIAGVAYNEQFF. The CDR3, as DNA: TGCAGTGCTAGATCCATAGCGGGAGTCGCCTACAATGAGCAGTTCTTC.

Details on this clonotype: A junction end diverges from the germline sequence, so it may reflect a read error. CDR3 sequence: CANSVGGEPDTQYF. The CDR3 DNA reads as TGTGCCAACAGCGTAGGAGGGGAGCCAGATACGCAGTATTTT. The genes are TRBV9 and TRBJ2-3; D is possibly TRBD2 (6 bases). This CDR3 spans 14 amino acids. Germline V CDR1 and CDR2: SGDLS, YYNGEE.

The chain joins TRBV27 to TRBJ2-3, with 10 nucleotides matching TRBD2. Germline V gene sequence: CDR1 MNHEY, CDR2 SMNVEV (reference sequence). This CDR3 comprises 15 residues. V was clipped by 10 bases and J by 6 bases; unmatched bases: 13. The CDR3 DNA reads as TGTGCCACCCGGCCTAGCGGGAGAGCTCCGGATACGCAGTATTTT. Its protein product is CATRPSGRAPDTQYF.

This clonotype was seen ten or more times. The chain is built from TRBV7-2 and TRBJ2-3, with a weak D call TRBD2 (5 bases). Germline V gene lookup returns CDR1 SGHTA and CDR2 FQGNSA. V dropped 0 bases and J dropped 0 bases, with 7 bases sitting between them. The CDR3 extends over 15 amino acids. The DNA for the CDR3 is TGTGCCAGCAGCTTAGCGGGAGTCAGCACAGATACGCAGTATTTT. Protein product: CASSLAGVSTDTQYF. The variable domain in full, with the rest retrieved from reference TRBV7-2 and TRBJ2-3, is GAGVSQSPSNKVTEKGKDVELRCDPISGHTALYWYRQSLGQGLEFLIYFQGNSAPDKSGLPSDRFSAERTGGSVSTLTIQRTQQEDSAVYLCASSLAGVSTDTQYFGPGTRLTVL.